The entry below gives a single T cell receptor beta chain sequence along with its context. This receptor's antigen is unknown. No per-base quality is available; no much larger clone lies one base away. The CDR3 runs 13 residues from the cysteine to the phenylalanine. Only CDR3 DNA remains: 39 bases, in frame from the first base. V loses 5 bases of germline sequence and J loses 6 bases, and the interval between the two ends is 11 bases. These data come from a study of blood T cell repertoires in COVID-19 (dated by TCRdb to 2018 to 2020). In the study overall: The collaborator samples originated in the United States, Italy and Spain and spanned the acute and convalescent phases of COVID-19. The samples were drawn from the first 160 participants of the ongoing ImmuneRACE study and from 1,254 subjects provided by 6 global collaborators. Nearly every sample came with metadata listing a de-identified subject ID, COVID-19 status, age in years and sex. The dataset comprised deeply sampled blood TCRbeta repertoires from subjects exposed to, actively infected with, or recovered from COVID-19. The prospective study material was composed of cDNA or gDNA derived from T cells, B-cell-depleted T cells, or PBMCs. The repertoires were released in a freely available public database meant as a resource for research on the immune response to SARS-CoV-2. HLA class I and class II types, where available, came from metadata supplied by the sample provider rather than from assay-based typing.

The study at large found these results: How much clinical and demographic metadata was included differed by source and by participant, and the metadata was provided uncurated.

The immunoSEQ Assay, a bias-controlled multiplex PCR, was used to amplify TCRbeta CDR3 regions from genomic DNA. The study's own analysis went as follows. The number of nucleated cells in each sample was estimated from the amplification of reference gene primers within the assay. To quantify the absolute abundance of each unique TCRbeta CDR3 rearrangement, sequence reads were collapsed and filtered. For each sample, productive Simpson clonality was calculated as the square root of Simpson's diversity index across productive rearrangements. Here the immuneACCESS table is served through TCRdb, limited to in-frame sequences with V and J called. Missing clones are a known gap in these copies; in checked studies unresolved V genes cover under half, and the rest lacks a known reason. V, J and clone size derive from that table, while D and trimming were established from the DNA sequence. This sample comprises approximately 100,000 clones, roughly 83% of them detected only once. More than 25% of the sample rests with the top ten.

Each collaborating institution followed its own protocols to collect whole blood in K2EDTA tubes. For TCRbeta analysis, collaborator samples were shipped as frozen whole blood, as isolated PBMCs, or as DNA extracted from either sample type. This clonotype originated in a human donor in a cohort sampled during active COVID-19. Sequenced sample: peripheral blood. The chain is assembled from TRBV12-3 or TRBV12-4 and TRBJ2-4, and possibly TRBD2, on 5 matching bases. Read as DNA, the sequence is TGTGCCAGCAGTGCGAGTGCGGGAAACATTCAGTACTTC. Translation gives CASSASAGNIQYF.